The TCR beta chain described here comes from a study of human T cells and chemical hapten exposure. The library attached unique molecular identifiers to individual cDNA molecules. From the RACE reads, TCRdb called clonotypes with MiXCR, one entry per CDR3 protein. The sample includes more than 50,000 distinct CDR3 sequences, around 7% seen only once; the top ten take under 2%. Time point in this sample: pre-sensitization, week 0. Specified treatment: therapeutic diphenylcyclopropenone sensitization with weekly scalp DPC. This clonotype was recorded many times. This CDR3 contains 14 residues. Germline V gene sequence: CDR1 DFQATT, CDR2 SNEGSKA (reference sequence). The trim removed 2 bases at V and 4 bases at J, leaving 4 bases unmatched.

This chain uses TRBV20-1 with TRBJ2-3; 9 positions match TRBD2. The receptor comes from a woman in her twenties or thirties with alopecia areata. Some clones in this sample may be carry-over from other donors' samples. This specimen consisted of whole blood, obtained in connection with sensitization to the hapten diphenylcyclopropenone (DPC). The CDR3 nucleotides read TGCAGTGCTAGAAGCGGGGGGCCTGCAGATACGCAGTATTTT. The encoded protein is CSARSGGPADTQYF.